This entry lists 14 T cell receptor beta chains sequenced from one sample in a study of metastatic and nonmetastatic thyroid tumors. TCRdb re-called the PCR reads via MiXCR. The profile shows about 16,000 clones, roughly 26% of them singletons. No patient had received any treatment before thyroid surgery. Sequenced: blood. These receptors all stem from a male donor with papillary thyroid cancer or a benign thyroid nodule (not recorded which). Some clones in this sample may be carry-over from other donors' samples.

This clone is medium-sized by share. The genes are TRBV6-1 and TRBJ2-1, with 8 bases lining up with TRBD1. The CDR3 contains 14 residues. The ends lost 5 bases at V and 4 bases at J; junction bases unmatched: 4. In germline, CDR1 is MNHNS, CDR2 SASEGT. The DNA of the CDR3 is TGTGCCAGCAGTCCGGGACAGGAATACAATGAGCAGTTCTTC. Translation gives CASSPGQEYNEQFF.

This clone came up a few times. The chain uses TRBV12-3 or TRBV12-4 and TRBJ1-5, with D hard to call. Trimming pared 6 bases from V and 0 bases from J, leaving 18 bases between. This CDR3 has 17 amino acids. The DNA of the CDR3 is TGTGCCAGCAGCAACAGTGGGGTAGCAGGTAGCAATCAGCCCCAGCATTTT. Its protein is CASSNSGVAGSNQPQHF.

V and J are TRBV24-1 and TRBJ2-3; 8 bases agree with TRBD2. CDR3 length: 15 amino acids. V dropped 1 base and J dropped 2; count of bases not matched to a gene: 1. The germline CDR1 and CDR2 sequences are KGHDR and SFDVKD. The CDR3 region has the DNA TGTGCCACCAGTGATTTAGCGGGAGACACAGATACGCAGTATTTT. Protein product: CATSDLAGDTDTQYF.

This clone was found a few times. J is TRBJ2-1 and V is TRBV28, with TRBD2 as a possible D gene (6 bases). Germline CDR1 is MDHEN and CDR2 is SYDVKM. The V and J ends lost 8 bases and 2 bases respectively, with 10 bases between them. The CDR3 contains 13 residues. The CDR3 DNA reads as TGTGCCAGCGAGGGGACTCCCTACAATGAGCAGTTCTTC. Translating it yields CASEGTPYNEQFF.

Judged by abundance, this clone is medium-sized. The gene calls are TRBV5-1 and TRBJ1-4; 8 nucleotides line up with TRBD1. The J segment lost 5 bases and the V segment lost 4 bases, leaving 10 bases of the junction unmatched. The CDR3 sequence is 16 residues long. Germline CDR1 is SGHRS and CDR2 is YFSETQ. Written as DNA, the CDR3 is TGCGCCAGCAGCATCTCTAAGACAGGGGTAAATGAAAAACTGTTTTTT. Encoded protein: CASSISKTGVNEKLFF.

Ten or more counts support this clone. V is TRBV7-9 and J is TRBJ2-7, with D tentatively TRBD2 (6 bases). The V and J ends lost 1 base and 6 bases respectively, with 16 bases between them. CDR1 SEHNR and CDR2 FQNEAQ come from the germline V gene (reference sequence). The CDR3 consists of 15 residues. The CDR3 nucleotides are TGTGCCAGCAGCTTAGGAGGGACTCTGAAGCCCGAGCAGTACTTC. This gives the protein CASSLGGTLKPEQYF.

This clone turned up a few times. A clone one base away is much larger, so this may be a read error. The chain couples TRBV6-1 to TRBJ2-7; D might be TRBD1 (6 bases). From germline, CDR1 is MNHNS and CDR2 SASEGT. This CDR3 is 12 amino acids long. With 11 bases removed from V and 3 bases from J, the gap between germline ends came to 14 bases. The CDR3 region has the DNA TGTGCCGACTGGGTAGGGGGCTACGAGCAGTACTTC. It is translated as CADWVGGYEQYF.

The rearrangement uses TRBV6-1 and TRBJ2-1, with 11 bases matching TRBD2. This CDR3 has 16 residues. Germline V gene lookup returns CDR1 MNHNS and CDR2 SASEGT. With V trimmed by 4 bases and J by 13 bases, 15 bases remained unmatched. The CDR3 nucleotides are TGTGCCAGCAGTGGAATAGCGGGAGGGCCTAGTTCATATCAGTTCTTC. Its protein product is CASSGIAGGPSSYQFF.

This clone was picked up many times. The chain carries TRBV9 and TRBJ1-3; 11 positions match TRBD1. CDR1 SGDLS and CDR2 YYNGEE come from the germline V gene. The CDR3 has 15 residues. The V and J ends lost 4 bases and 4 bases, in that order; junction bases with no gene match: 4. The CDR3: CASSRTGGPGNTIYF. CDR3 DNA sequence: TGTGCCAGCAGCAGGACAGGGGGCCCCGGAAACACCATATATTTT.

This clone was seen at least ten times. The gene calls are TRBV5-1 and TRBJ2-1; 12 nucleotides match TRBD2. The germline CDR1 and CDR2 sequences are SGHRS and YFSETQ. V shed 6 bases and J 6 bases; nucleotides not matched to a gene: 7. This CDR3 has 15 residues. The CDR3 reads CASTFRTSGTNEQFF. The CDR3 DNA reads TGCGCCAGCACCTTCAGGACTAGCGGGACCAATGAGCAGTTCTTC.

V is TRBV6-1 and J is TRBJ1-2; the match to TRBD1 covers 12 bases. The CDR3 totals 17 residues. From germline, CDR1 is MNHNS and CDR2 SASEGT. V was clipped by 2 bases and J by 8 bases; unmatched bases: 12. The CDR3 region has the DNA TGTGCCAGCAGTGAACTGGGGACAGGGGGCGCTCCGGAAGGCTACACCTTC. Its protein product is CASSELGTGGAPEGYTF.

This clone was recorded at least ten times. This chain links TRBV4-1 with TRBJ1-3, with D tentatively TRBD1 (5 bases). The length of the CDR3 is 15 residues. Germline V CDR1 and CDR2: MGHRA, YSYEKL. Trimming shortened V by 3 bases and J by 0 bases, and 9 bases separated the two germline ends. The CDR3 reads CASSQGRGSGNTIYF. The CDR3 region has the DNA TGCGCCAGCAGCCAGGGACGGGGCTCTGGAAACACCATATATTTT.

On this clone itself: One end of the junction fails to match germline, which may point to a read error. The J gene is TRBJ2-7, the V gene TRBV11-1; D not resolved. The CDR3 sequence is 13 residues long. Germline CDR1 reads SGHAT; CDR2 reads FQDESV (reference sequence). The DNA of the CDR3 is TGCGCCAGCAGCCAAGAAAGCTCCTATGAGCAGTACTTC. Amino acids: CASSQESSYEQYF.

Turning to this clone: At one of its ends the junction is not consistent with the germline gene, which may arise from a read error. CDR3 loop: CSARDRPGAADPTDTQYF. The CDR3 bases are TGCAGTGCTAGAGATAGGCCGGGGGCGGCGGACCCCACAGATACACAGTATTTT. The chain carries TRBV20-1 and TRBJ2-3; D is tentatively TRBD1 or TRBD2 (6 bases each). The CDR3 has 18 amino acids. Germline assignment: CDR1 DFQATT and CDR2 SNEGSKA (reference sequence).